Shown below are 27 T cell receptor beta chains from a single sample sequenced in a study of immune characterization of retroperitoneal liposarcoma. TCRdb reprocessed the PCR reads via MiXCR and lists one record per CDR3 protein. The sample lists approximately 11,000 distinct CDR3 sequences, over 25% occurring once. What was sequenced was blood. These receptor sequences come from a male donor with retroperitoneal liposarcoma.

The V and J genes are TRBV6-8 and TRBJ1-1; 7 bases agree with TRBD1. Germline values: CDR1 MNHGY, CDR2 SAAAGT. The V and J ends lost 5 bases and 0 bases, in that order; junction bases with no gene match: 9. CDR3 length: 16 amino acids. The CDR3 coding sequence is TGTGCCAGCAGTCCCGCGGGACAGACCATGAACACTGAAGCTTTCTTT. Its translation is CASSPAGQTMNTEAFF.

This clonotype was counted at least ten times. The V gene is TRBV7-2, the J gene TRBJ2-5, with no clear D. CDR3 length: 11 residues. V dropped 0 bases and J dropped 4 bases, with 0 bases sitting between them. Germline CDR1 reads SGHTA; CDR2 reads FQGNSA. The CDR3 DNA reads TGTGCCAGCAGCTTAGCAGAGACCCAGTACTTC. This gives the protein CASSLAETQYF.

The chain's CDR3 is CASSYAGQGTYEQYF. As DNA, the CDR3 is TGTGCCAGCAGTTACGCGGGACAGGGGACCTACGAGCAGTACTTC. The chain uses TRBV6-5 and TRBJ2-1; 10 positions agree with TRBD1. The DNA end favors TRBJ2-7, so the J call may be wrong. There are 15 residues in the CDR3. The germline V gene encodes CDR1 MNHEY and CDR2 SVGAGI.

J is TRBJ1-1 and V is TRBV6-6; D unclear. V was pared by 0 bases and J by 1 base, with 9 bases between. The germline gives CDR1 MNHNY, CDR2 SVGAGI (reference sequence). There are 15 residues in the CDR3. The CDR3 region is CASSYSKGKNTEAFF. CDR3 coding DNA: TGTGCCAGCAGTTACTCGAAAGGGAAGAACACTGAAGCTTTCTTT.

The chain has TRBV6-6 and TRBJ2-4, with 10 bases identical to TRBD1. The V gene's germline CDR1 is MNHNY and CDR2 SVGAGI (reference sequence). The J segment lost 7 bases and the V segment lost 2 bases, leaving 2 bases of the junction unmatched. This CDR3 has 14 amino acids. CDR3 bases: TGTGCCAGCAGTTACGACAGGGGGCTGAACATTCAGTACTTC. Protein product: CASSYDRGLNIQYF.

This clonotype occurred many times. The conserved phenylalanine or tryptophan is not found at the CDR3 terminus, so this likely reflects a read error. The limits of the CDR3 on the DNA are not certain, so only TCRdb's listed CDR3 is given. The chain couples TRBV27 to TRBJ2-5; the table's D call, TRBD2, was not checked against the DNA. The CDR3 totals 13 residues, both ends included. CDR1 is MNHEY and CDR2 is SMNVEV in the germline V gene (reference sequence). This CDR3 is CASSPIAGGPFWS.

This clonotype came up a few times. The CDR3 is CASSQDQGAGEEQYF. The CDR3 DNA reads TGTGCCAGCAGCCAAGATCAGGGTGCAGGGGAGGAGCAGTACTTC. This rearrangement joins TRBV4-2 to TRBJ2-1; possibly TRBD1 for D (6 bases). The closer fit of TRBJ2-7 to the DNA end suggests the J call may be wrong. CDR1 is LGHNA and CDR2 is YNFKEQ in the germline V gene. The CDR3 is 15 residues long.

The rearrangement joins TRBV7-2 to TRBJ2-4, with 8 bases lining up with TRBD2. The CDR3 spans 15 residues. Germline values: CDR1 SGHTA, CDR2 FQGNSA. The trim removed 5 bases at V and 6 bases at J, leaving 9 bases unmatched. In DNA form, the CDR3 reads TGTGCCAGCAGCCAAGCAAGGACTAGCCCAAACATTCAGTACTTC. This codes for CASSQARTSPNIQYF.

By proportion, this clonotype is medium-sized. V usage is TRBV6-1 and J usage is TRBJ2-1; 9 positions agree with TRBD2. The length of the CDR3 is 18 residues. The V segment lost 1 base and the J segment 0 bases; nucleotides outside the gene matches: 7. Germline V gene lookup returns CDR1 MNHNS and CDR2 SASEGT. For the CDR3, the DNA is TGTGCCAGCAGTGAAGACCCGCTAGCGGGGTCCTCCTACAATGAGCAGTTCTTC. Residues: CASSEDPLAGSSYNEQFF.

This clonotype was seen at least ten times. The V call is TRBV10-1, the J call TRBJ2-2; perhaps D is TRBD1 or TRBD2 (5 bases each). CDR1 is WNHNN and CDR2 is SYGVQD in the germline V gene (reference sequence). Trimming cost V 6 bases and J 8 bases, with 10 bases left between them. The CDR3 spans 12 residues. CDR3: CASRPREGELFF. CDR3 bases: TGCGCCAGCAGGCCCAGGGAGGGGGAGCTGTTTTTT.

This chain uses TRBV6-1 with TRBJ1-2; no definite D call. Per germline, CDR1 MNHNS and CDR2 SASEGT. The CDR3 contains 13 residues. The V end was cut by 8 bases, the J end by 1 base, with 11 bases between. CDR3 coding DNA: TGTGCCAGCGGGAGCACTAGTAACTATGGCTACACCTTC. This gives the protein CASGSTSNYGYTF.

This chain links TRBV4-1 with TRBJ2-1; D is uncertain. The CDR3 contains 16 residues. Per germline, CDR1 MGHRA and CDR2 YSYEKL. Trimming left V 1 base short and J 4 bases short, with 14 bases between. CDR3 amino acids: CASSQVNILEYNEQFF. CDR3 nucleotide sequence: TGCGCCAGCAGCCAAGTAAACATCCTCGAGTACAATGAGCAGTTCTTC.

This clonotype has just a few counts. The genes are TRBV7-8 and TRBJ2-3, with TRBD2 matching over 11 bases. CDR1 and CDR2 (germline): SGHVS, FQNEAQ. The trim removed 5 bases at V and 2 bases at J, leaving 6 bases unmatched. This CDR3 is built from 16 residues. CDR3 amino acids: CASSPRTSGLTDTQYF. CDR3 sequence (DNA): TGTGCCAGCAGCCCGAGGACTAGCGGGCTCACAGATACGCAGTATTTT.

This clonotype turned up a few times. This chain connects TRBV6-1 to TRBJ1-5; D is unresolved. Germline assignment: CDR1 MNHNS and CDR2 SASEGT. The CDR3 covers 12 residues. V was shortened by 6 bases and J by 8 bases, with 11 bases between the two germline ends. The CDR3 bases are TGTGCCAGCAGGGTCGGGAAGGAGCCCCAGCATTTT. It is translated as CASRVGKEPQHF.

This clonotype occurred a few times. V and J are TRBV7-8 and TRBJ2-7, with D possibly TRBD1 on 7 matching bases. The CDR3 spans 14 residues. CDR1 is SGHVS, CDR2 FQNEAQ, per germline. The germline V and J ends were trimmed by 5 bases and 2 bases, with 13 bases remaining between them. The CDR3: CASSQPGGPYEQYF. The CDR3 DNA reads TGTGCCAGCAGCCAACCAGGGGGGCCCTACGAGCAGTACTTC.

The sample holds a few counts of this clonotype. The chain employs TRBV27 and TRBJ2-7; TRBD2 is a possible D gene (5 bases). The J call may not be correct, given that the DNA end is closer to TRBJ2-1. This CDR3 spans 13 amino acids. Per the germline V gene, CDR1 is MNHEY and CDR2 is SMNVEV (reference sequence). The DNA of the CDR3 is TGTGCCAGCAGTTTAGCGAGGGTTAATGAGCAGTTCTTC. It is translated as CASSLARVNEQFF.

This clonotype turned up a few times. The rearrangement joins TRBV7-2 to TRBJ2-3; D remains ambiguous. V gave up 3 bases and J gave up 6 bases, with 13 bases separating them. The CDR3 totals 14 residues. Germline CDR1 SGHTA, CDR2 FQGNSA. The CDR3 DNA reads as TGTGCCAGCAGCTTCCGAGTTTCTGGGGATACGCAGTATTTT. Amino acids: CASSFRVSGDTQYF.

This clonotype has just a few counts. The chain recombines TRBV10-2 with TRBJ2-1, with D possibly matching TRBD1 (6 bases). The germline V gene has CDR1 WSHSY and CDR2 SAAADI. V lost 2 bases and J lost 7, with 12 bases in between. This CDR3 has 14 residues. Written as DNA, the CDR3 is TGCGCCAGCAGTGAGAGGGCAGGGGCTAATGAGCAGTTCTTC. Residues: CASSERAGANEQFF.

In this sample, this clonotype turned up many times. CDR3 bases: TGTGCCAGCACTAAGACAGGTTATGATACGCAGTATTTT. Amino acid sequence: CASTKTGYDTQYF. The J gene is TRBJ2-3, the V gene TRBV6-1; D might be TRBD1 (6 bases). Trimming took 7 bases from V and 6 from J, leaving 14 bases between them. The CDR3 consists of 13 residues. The germline V gene has CDR1 MNHNS and CDR2 SASEGT.

This clonotype has ten or more counts. The J gene is TRBJ2-1, the V gene TRBV4-1; a weak D match, TRBD2 (5 bases). The germline V gene has CDR1 MGHRA and CDR2 YSYEKL. Deletions cut 1 base from V and 1 base from J, with 11 bases between. The CDR3 contains 16 residues. In DNA form, the CDR3 reads TGCGCCAGCAGCCAAGTTCGACCGGGATCCTACAATGAGCAGTTCTTC. Translating gives CASSQVRPGSYNEQFF.

V usage is TRBV6-1 and J usage is TRBJ2-3, with D possibly matching TRBD2 (6 bases). This CDR3 is 16 amino acids long. Deletions cut 4 bases from V and 0 bases from J, with 14 bases between. Germline-derived CDR1 and CDR2 are MNHNS and SASEGT. The CDR3 coding sequence is TGTGCCAGCAGTGTATCGAGCGGGTCTAGCACAGATACGCAGTATTTT. It specifies CASSVSSGSSTDTQYF.

The chain is built from TRBV19 and TRBJ1-5; possible D gene TRBD1, 5 bases. CDR1 LNHDA and CDR2 SQIVND come from the germline V gene (reference sequence). Trimming stripped 2 bases from V and 0 bases from J, with 11 bases between. This CDR3 comprises 16 residues. The DNA for the CDR3 is TGTGCCAGTAGTATATCAGGACACCTTAGCAATCAGCCCCAGCATTTT. Amino acids: CASSISGHLSNQPQHF.

This clonotype was recorded a few times. The chain is built from TRBV12-3 or TRBV12-4 and TRBJ1-1; possibly TRBD1 for D (6 bases). CDR3 length: 14 residues. Trimming shortened V by 1 base and J by 3 bases, and 9 bases separated the two germline ends. The CDR3: CASSLGGADTEAFF. CDR3 DNA: TGTGCCAGCAGTTTAGGGGGGGCGGACACTGAAGCTTTCTTT.

By share of the sample, this clonotype is medium-sized. V is TRBV12-3 or TRBV12-4 and J is TRBJ1-2; D is uncertain. This CDR3 spans 14 amino acids. V gave up 1 base and J gave up 6 bases, with 12 bases separating them. In nucleotides, the CDR3 is TGTGCCAGCAGTTTAGGGCAGGAAACTAATGGCTACACCTTC. The encoded protein is CASSLGQETNGYTF.

The chain recombines TRBV7-2 with TRBJ2-3, with 7 bases identical to TRBD2. CDR3 length: 16 residues. Germline V gene data show CDR1 as SGHTA and CDR2 as FQGNSA. V lost 0 bases, J lost 4 bases, and 7 bases stayed unmatched. CDR3 sequence reads: CASSLARGSGADTQYF. CDR3 sequence (DNA): TGTGCCAGCAGCTTAGCTCGCGGGAGCGGAGCAGATACGCAGTATTTT.

The J gene is TRBJ2-5, the V gene TRBV14, with unresolved D. The J call could be wrong; TRBJ2-1 is a better fit for the DNA end. Germline CDR1 SGHDN, CDR2 FVKESK. This CDR3 spans 15 amino acids. The CDR3 DNA reads TGTGCCAGCAGCCCAGTCATTGGCATCCAAGAGACCCAGTTCTTC. It specifies CASSPVIGIQETQFF.

The chain recombines TRBV7-4 with TRBJ2-5; D remains ambiguous. Judging by the DNA end, TRBJ2-7 fits better; the J call may be wrong. CDR1 is SGHVT and CDR2 is SQSDAQ in the germline V gene. The CDR3 contains 17 residues. As DNA, the CDR3 is TGTGCCAGCAGCTTAGACGCCGCAGAGTCCTACCGCTACGAGCAGTACTTC. Translation gives CASSLDAAESYRYEQYF.